These T cell receptor beta chains were read from a single sample in a study of blood T cell repertoires in COVID-19. Assay: immunoSEQ multiplex PCR; the TCRdb copy retains only in-frame clones and omits some. Of more than 60,000 clones listed, less than 90% were seen once; the top ten hold around 6.3%. Source material: peripheral blood. The receptors stem from an older man with COVID-19, enrolled during active disease. CDR3s include the opening cysteine and the closing phenylalanine or tryptophan. D genes are given only for firm matches. Clone size is given for some rows only: seen once, a few or many times, or a class if the clone is expanded.

j_call: TRBJ2-5; d_call: .; v_call: TRBV7-2; clone_size: .; cdr3_aa: CASSLGLLQETQYF; cdr3_nt: TGTGCCAGCAGCTTAGGGCTCCTCCAAGAGACCCAGTACTTC
j_call: TRBJ1-4; d_call: TRBD1; v_call: TRBV6-5; clone_size: .; cdr3_aa: CASSLDRVREKLFF; cdr3_nt: TGTGCCAGCAGTCTGGACAGGGTGCGTGAAAAACTGTTTTTT
j_call: TRBJ1-1; d_call: .; v_call: TRBV6-5; clone_size: .; cdr3_aa: CASSYLTGNTEAFF; cdr3_nt: TGTGCCAGCAGTTACCTCACAGGGAACACTGAAGCTTTCTTT
j_call: TRBJ1-3; d_call: .; v_call: TRBV7-9; clone_size: few; cdr3_aa: CASSLQLAYGNTIYF; cdr3_nt: TGTGCCAGCAGTCTACAGTTAGCGTATGGAAACACCATATATTTT
j_call: TRBJ2-7; d_call: .; v_call: TRBV6-6; clone_size: .; cdr3_aa: CASSYSMAVPSYEQYF; cdr3_nt: TGTGCCAGCAGTTACTCGATGGCAGTCCCCAGCTACGAGCAGTACTTC
j_call: TRBJ1-3; d_call: TRBD1; v_call: TRBV4-2; clone_size: .; cdr3_aa: CASSQGDRANTIYF; cdr3_nt: TGTGCCAGCAGCCAAGGGGACAGGGCAAACACCATATATTTT
j_call: TRBJ1-6; d_call: TRBD1; v_call: TRBV10-3; clone_size: .; cdr3_aa: CAISDRGQGSPLHF; cdr3_nt: TGTGCCATCAGTGACAGGGGGCAGGGTTCACCCCTCCACTTT
j_call: TRBJ1-1; d_call: TRBD1; v_call: TRBV18; clone_size: few; cdr3_aa: CASSPGQGRENTEAFF; cdr3_nt: TGTGCCAGCTCACCAGGACAGGGTAGAGAGAACACTGAAGCTTTCTTT
j_call: TRBJ1-3; d_call: .; v_call: TRBV9; clone_size: .; cdr3_aa: CASSPPGLVSGNTIYF; cdr3_nt: TGTGCCAGCAGCCCCCCGGGTCTCGTCTCTGGAAACACCATATATTTT
j_call: TRBJ2-2; d_call: TRBD2; v_call: TRBV4-2; clone_size: .; cdr3_aa: CASSQDGTSGAGELFF; cdr3_nt: TGTGCCAGCAGCCAAGATGGGACTAGCGGGGCCGGGGAGCTGTTTTTT
j_call: TRBJ2-7; d_call: .; v_call: TRBV4-3; clone_size: .; cdr3_aa: CASSQEAPRRGIYEQYF; cdr3_nt: TGCGCCAGCAGCCAAGAAGCCCCCCGTCGGGGGATCTACGAGCAGTACTTC
j_call: TRBJ2-2; d_call: TRBD1; v_call: TRBV16; clone_size: .; cdr3_aa: CASSQGTGGTGELFF; cdr3_nt: TGTGCCAGCAGCCAAGGGACAGGGGGCACCGGGGAGCTGTTTTTT
j_call: TRBJ1-2; d_call: TRBD1; v_call: TRBV27; clone_size: .; cdr3_aa: CARTGKDYGYTF; cdr3_nt: TGTGCCAGGACAGGGAAGGACTATGGCTACACCTTC
j_call: TRBJ1-5; d_call: TRBD1; v_call: TRBV19; clone_size: .; cdr3_aa: CASSISRTGNQPQHF; cdr3_nt: TGTGCCAGTAGTATAAGTCGGACAGGGAATCAGCCCCAGCATTTT
j_call: TRBJ2-1; d_call: TRBD1; v_call: TRBV7-9; clone_size: .; cdr3_aa: CASSLDFYRGQGSYNEQFF; cdr3_nt: TGTGCCAGCAGCTTAGACTTTTACAGGGGGCAAGGGTCCTACAATGAGCAGTTCTTC
j_call: TRBJ1-4; d_call: TRBD1; v_call: TRBV6-6; clone_size: .; cdr3_aa: CASSPPSGTGGREKLFF; cdr3_nt: TGTGCCAGCAGTCCTCCCTCCGGGACAGGGGGCCGGGAAAAACTGTTTTTT
j_call: TRBJ2-5; d_call: TRBD2; v_call: TRBV9; clone_size: once; cdr3_aa: CASSVTTSGVEGKTQYF; cdr3_nt: TGTGCCAGCAGCGTGACGACTAGCGGAGTTGAGGGGAAGACCCAGTACTTC
j_call: TRBJ1-4; d_call: .; v_call: TRBV2; clone_size: .; cdr3_aa: CASSEARRVAHEKLFF; cdr3_nt: TGTGCCAGCAGTGAAGCGCGGCGAGTTGCCCATGAAAAACTGTTTTTT
j_call: TRBJ2-2; d_call: TRBD2; v_call: TRBV28; clone_size: .; cdr3_aa: CASRRETSGGPGELFF; cdr3_nt: TGTGCCAGCAGAAGGGAGACTAGCGGGGGGCCCGGGGAGCTGTTTTTT
j_call: TRBJ1-3; d_call: .; v_call: TRBV9; clone_size: .; cdr3_aa: CASSLRGTGNTIYF; cdr3_nt: TGTGCCAGCAGCCTCCGAGGGACTGGAAACACCATATATTTT
j_call: TRBJ2-5; d_call: .; v_call: TRBV5-1; clone_size: .; cdr3_aa: CASSPGTSHETQYF; cdr3_nt: TGCGCCAGCAGCCCGGGGACATCACACGAGACCCAGTACTTC
j_call: TRBJ1-1; d_call: .; v_call: TRBV7-8; clone_size: .; cdr3_aa: CASSLASVNTEAFF; cdr3_nt: TGTGCCAGCAGCTTAGCTTCAGTGAACACTGAAGCTTTCTTT
j_call: TRBJ2-5; d_call: TRBD1; v_call: TRBV19; clone_size: .; cdr3_aa: CASSIVQGAEETQYF; cdr3_nt: TGTGCCAGTAGTATAGTCCAGGGGGCGGAGGAGACCCAGTACTTC
j_call: TRBJ1-6; d_call: TRBD1; v_call: TRBV6-5; clone_size: once; cdr3_aa: CASRTGGPANSPLHF; cdr3_nt: TGTGCCAGCAGAACAGGGGGCCCAGCTAATTCACCCCTCCACTTT
j_call: TRBJ1-2; d_call: TRBD1; v_call: TRBV11-2; clone_size: .; cdr3_aa: CASSIPGQGSGYGYTF; cdr3_nt: TGTGCCAGCAGCATACCGGGACAGGGATCAGGCTATGGCTACACCTTC
j_call: TRBJ1-2; d_call: .; v_call: TRBV28; clone_size: few; cdr3_aa: CASSLSPRLYGYTF; cdr3_nt: TGTGCCAGCAGTTTATCCCCCAGACTCTATGGCTACACCTTC
j_call: TRBJ1-1; d_call: TRBD1; v_call: TRBV19; clone_size: once; cdr3_aa: CASRKDREWGTEAFF; cdr3_nt: TGTGCCAGTAGAAAGGACAGGGAGTGGGGCACTGAAGCTTTCTTT
j_call: TRBJ1-1; d_call: .; v_call: TRBV7-2; clone_size: .; cdr3_aa: CASSRQGSTEAFF; cdr3_nt: TGTGCCAGCAGCCGTCAGGGGAGCACTGAAGCTTTCTTT
j_call: TRBJ1-5; d_call: TRBD1; v_call: TRBV6-2/TRBV6-3; clone_size: .; cdr3_aa: CASSYSARGRIQPQHF; cdr3_nt: TGTGCCAGCAGTTACTCGGCCAGGGGGCGCATCCAGCCCCAGCATTTT
j_call: TRBJ1-5; d_call: .; v_call: TRBV7-2; clone_size: .; cdr3_aa: CASSLEGVQPQHF; cdr3_nt: TGTGCCAGCAGCTTAGAGGGGGTTCAGCCCCAGCATTTT
j_call: TRBJ2-2; d_call: .; v_call: TRBV29-1; clone_size: .; cdr3_aa: CSVSGSGELFF; cdr3_nt: TGCAGCGTTTCCGGTAGCGGGGAGCTGTTTTTT
j_call: TRBJ2-3; d_call: TRBD2; v_call: TRBV5-1; clone_size: .; cdr3_aa: CASSTSSGGPTTDTQYF; cdr3_nt: TGCGCCAGCAGCACGTCTAGCGGGGGACCTACCACAGATACGCAGTATTTT
j_call: TRBJ1-2; d_call: TRBD1; v_call: TRBV7-2; clone_size: .; cdr3_aa: CASSLAGQGSGYTF; cdr3_nt: TGTGCCAGCAGCCTAGCGGGACAGGGCTCTGGCTACACCTTC
j_call: TRBJ2-5; d_call: .; v_call: TRBV15; clone_size: .; cdr3_aa: CATRSGGARETQYF; cdr3_nt: TGTGCCACCAGATCAGGCGGGGCCCGAGAGACCCAGTACTTC
j_call: TRBJ1-4; d_call: .; v_call: TRBV21-1; clone_size: once; cdr3_aa: CASSTGFSEKLFF; cdr3_nt: TGTGCCAGCAGCACAGGGTTCAGTGAAAAACTGTTTTTT
j_call: TRBJ2-3; d_call: TRBD1; v_call: TRBV2; clone_size: .; cdr3_aa: CAGRTGYTDTQYF; cdr3_nt: TGTGCCGGACGGACAGGGTACACAGATACGCAGTATTTT
j_call: TRBJ1-1; d_call: .; v_call: TRBV3-1/TRBV3-2; clone_size: few; cdr3_aa: CASSPQPSPRYTEAFF; cdr3_nt: TGTGCCAGCAGCCCCCAACCATCTCCGAGGTACACTGAAGCTTTCTTT
j_call: TRBJ2-1; d_call: TRBD1; v_call: TRBV5-1; clone_size: .; cdr3_aa: CAPCGQDLNEQFF; cdr3_nt: TGCGCCCCCTGTGGACAGGACCTCAATGAGCAGTTCTTC
j_call: TRBJ1-5; d_call: .; v_call: TRBV2; clone_size: .; cdr3_aa: CATAGAGNQPQHF; cdr3_nt: TGTGCTACGGCAGGGGCAGGCAATCAGCCCCAGCATTTT
j_call: TRBJ2-2; d_call: .; v_call: TRBV5-6; clone_size: .; cdr3_aa: CASSLTGNTGELFF; cdr3_nt: TGTGCCAGCAGCCTGACAGGGAACACCGGGGAGCTGTTTTTT
j_call: TRBJ2-7; d_call: TRBD1; v_call: TRBV19; clone_size: .; cdr3_aa: CASSIPGQGWYEQYF; cdr3_nt: TGTGCCAGTAGTATCCCGGGACAGGGGTGGTACGAGCAGTACTTC
j_call: TRBJ2-5; d_call: TRBD2; v_call: TRBV7-7; clone_size: .; cdr3_aa: CASSSTGGAVQETQYF; cdr3_nt: TGTGCCAGCAGCTCCACGGGAGGCGCGGTCCAAGAGACCCAGTACTTC
j_call: TRBJ2-1; d_call: TRBD2; v_call: TRBV28; clone_size: .; cdr3_aa: CASSSFGGADYYNEQFF; cdr3_nt: TGTGCCAGCAGCTCTTTCGGGGGGGCCGATTACTACAATGAGCAGTTCTTC